These T cell receptor beta chains were read from a single sample in a study of Graves' ophthalmopathy and Graves' hyperthyroidism. TCRdb independently ran MiXCR on the multiplex PCR reads; one entry per CDR3 protein. The sample lists hundreds of thousands of distinct CDR3 sequences; roughly two fifths were seen once. The sample was peripheral blood. These receptors were taken from an adult man with Graves' ophthalmopathy. Each CDR3 is given with its conserved first and last residue. The D gene is left open where the match is weak. Not all rows give a size; the values are once, few, many and, for expanded clones, a class.

many | - | TRBJ1-3 | TRBV10-3 | CAISEKAGTGNTIYF | TGTGCCATCAGTGAGAAAGCAGGGACTGGAAACACCATATATTTT
- | - | TRBJ2-7 | TRBV7-9 | CSSSSGYEQYF | TGTTCCAGCAGCTCAGGCTACGAGCAGTACTTC
- | - | TRBJ2-7 | TRBV29-1 | CSVDGGPSYEQYF | TGCAGCGTTGATGGGGGACCATCCTACGAGCAGTACTTC
many | - | TRBJ2-5 | TRBV29-1 | CSSQGFGETQYF | TGCAGCTCGCAGGGATTTGGGGAGACCCAGTACTTC
many | TRBD2 | TRBJ2-5 | TRBV7-7 | CASSLLAGETQYF | TGTGCCAGCAGCTTGCTAGCGGGAGAGACCCAGTACTTC
- | - | TRBJ1-5 | TRBV20-1 | CSAMAGEYSSQPQHF | TGCAGTGCTATGGCGGGAGAGTATAGCAGTCAGCCCCAGCATTTT
few | - | TRBJ2-7 | TRBV7-9 | CASSLRAELSYEQYF | TGTGCCAGCAGTTTACGGGCAGAGCTTTCCTACGAGCAGTACTTC
few | - | TRBJ1-1 | TRBV11-2 | CASSLSPPRTDRNTEAFF | TGTGCCAGCAGTCTATCACCCCCAAGGACAGACAGGAACACTGAAGCTTTCTTT
- | - | TRBJ2-7 | TRBV10-3 | CAISESAQTYEQYF | TGTGCCATCAGTGAGTCTGCACAGACCTACGAGCAGTACTTC
few | TRBD2 | TRBJ2-5 | TRBV7-2 | CASSLGPGGVQETQYF | TGTGCCAGCAGCTTAGGACCGGGGGGAGTGCAAGAGACCCAGTACTTC
- | - | TRBJ2-2 | TRBV29-1 | CSVEWGGTGNTGELFF | TGCAGCGTTGAGTGGGGCGGCACTGGAAACACCGGGGAGCTGTTTTTT
many | TRBD2 | TRBJ2-5 | TRBV7-6 | CASSLAPSGRPETQYF | TGTGCCAGCAGCTTAGCGCCCAGCGGGAGACCAGAGACCCAGTACTTC
many | - | TRBJ2-2 | TRBV7-2 | CASEPGLLRVGELFF | TGTGCCAGCGAACCCGGACTGTTGCGCGTCGGGGAGCTGTTTTTT
- | - | TRBJ2-7 | TRBV11-1 | CASTLGAGADEQYF | TGTGCCAGCACCCTGGGGGCGGGGGCGGACGAGCAGTACTTC
once | - | TRBJ2-5 | TRBV20-1 | CSARVVAGQETRYF | TGCAGTGCTAGGGTCGTGGCAGGGCAAGAGACCCGGTACTTC
few | - | TRBJ2-5 | TRBV12-3/TRBV12-4 | CASSYEGQETQYF | TGTGCCAGCAGTTACGAGGGGCAAGAGACCCAGTACTTC
- | - | TRBJ1-6 | TRBV20-1 | CSARVGGRRNSPLHF | TGCAGTGCTAGAGTGGGGGGCCGAAGGAATTCACCCCTCCACTTT
- | - | TRBJ2-2 | TRBV12-3/TRBV12-4 | CASITTGNTGELFF | TGTGCCAGCATAACTACCGGGAACACCGGGGAGCTGTTTTTT
- | - | TRBJ2-7 | TRBV7-2 | CASSSRDNLPHEQYF | TGTGCCAGCAGCTCCCGGGACAACCTCCCCCACGAGCAGTACTTC
once | TRBD1 | TRBJ2-5 | TRBV5-1 | CASSSRTGIETQYF | TGCGCTAGCAGCTCAAGGACAGGGATCGAGACCCAGTACTTC
- | TRBD1 | TRBJ2-7 | TRBV7-9 | CASSSTGQSVGEQYF | TGTGCCAGCAGCTCAACGGGACAGTCGGTTGGCGAGCAGTACTTC
few | - | TRBJ2-5 | TRBV7-6 | CASSLRPETQYF | TGTGCCAGCAGCTTAAGACCTGAGACCCAGTACTTC
- | TRBD2 | TRBJ2-7 | TRBV14 | CASSQDTGGLSDEQYF | TGTGCCAGCAGCCAAGATACGGGGGGGCTCTCTGACGAGCAGTACTTC
many | - | TRBJ1-5 | TRBV19 | CASRSPGTSNQPQHF | TGTGCCAGTAGATCTCCCGGGACGAGCAATCAGCCCCAGCATTTT
many | TRBD1 | TRBJ1-1 | TRBV5-1 | CASSLSGQGAWDTEAFF | TGCGCCAGCAGCTTGTCGGGTCAGGGGGCGTGGGACACTGAAGCTTTCTTT
- | - | TRBJ2-7 | TRBV6-6 | CASSYVTYEQYF | TGTGCCAGCAGTTACGTCACCTACGAGCAGTACTTC
- | - | TRBJ1-2 | TRBV9 | CASSQDPGRAYYGYTF | TGTGCCAGCAGCCAAGATCCGGGCAGAGCTTACTATGGCTACACCTTC
- | - | TRBJ2-2 | TRBV9 | CASSQTGRSSTGELFF | TGCGCCAGCAGCCAGACGGGTAGATCGAGCACCGGGGAGCTGTTTTTT
many | TRBD2 | TRBJ2-5 | TRBV10-1 | CASSELAGKGTQYF | TGCGCCAGCAGTGAACTAGCGGGAAAGGGGACCCAGTACTTC
- | - | TRBJ2-7 | TRBV29-1 | CSVAGTPYYEQYF | TGCAGCGTCGCCGGGACACCATACTACGAGCAGTACTTC
- | - | TRBJ2-2 | TRBV24-1 | CATSDFPIRGRDTGELFF | TGTGCCACCAGTGATTTCCCCATCAGGGGACGAGACACCGGGGAGCTGTTTTTT
- | TRBD1 | TRBJ2-5 | TRBV25-1 | CASRMDRIQETQYF | TGTGCCAGCAGGATGGACAGGATTCAAGAGACCCAGTACTTC
- | - | TRBJ1-5 | TRBV20-1 | CSARLEGFGNQPQHF | TGCAGTGCTAGGCTTGAAGGATTCGGCAATCAGCCCCAGCATTTT
- | - | TRBJ2-7 | TRBV19 | CASSSHTYEQYF | TGTGCCAGTAGTTCCCACACCTACGAGCAGTACTTC
- | - | TRBJ2-7 | TRBV2 | CASSYSRGRHEQYF | TGTGCCAGCAGTTACTCTCGGGGTCGGCACGAGCAGTACTTC
- | - | TRBJ1-2 | TRBV7-3 | CASSPGRGVDGGYTF | TGTGCCAGCAGCCCCGGAAGGGGTGTGGATGGTGGCTACACCTTC
once | TRBD2 | TRBJ2-7 | TRBV24-1 | CASSSQREGRMSQYF | TGTGCCAGCAGTAGCCAGCGGGAGGGCCGTATGTCGCAGTACTTC
- | - | TRBJ1-3 | TRBV4-2 | CASSQPYNRNTIYF | TGTGCCAGCAGCCAACCCTACAACCGAAACACCATATATTTT
many | - | TRBJ1-2 | TRBV7-9 | CASSLGGDYTF | TGTGCCAGCAGCTTAGGAGGGGATTACACCTTC
once | - | TRBJ1-3 | TRBV25-1 | CASSLSPGHSGNTIYF | TGTGCCAGCAGTTTATCCCCGGGCCACTCTGGAAACACCATATATTTT
- | TRBD1 | TRBJ1-6 | TRBV24-1 | CATSDRQGDSPLHF | TGTGCCACCAGTGATAGACAGGGGGATTCACCCCTCCACTTT
few | - | TRBJ1-6 | TRBV11-2 | CASSLDRRTSYNSPLHF | TGTGCCAGCAGCTTAGATAGGAGGACCTCCTATAATTCACCCCTCCACTTT
- | - | TRBJ2-7 | TRBV10-3 | CASSGTERLDAYEQYF | TGTGCCAGCAGTGGAACCGAACGACTAGATGCCTACGAGCAGTACTTC
few | - | TRBJ1-1 | TRBV3-1 | CASRDGQRLNTEAFF | TGTGCCAGCAGGGACGGACAGAGATTGAACACTGAAGCTTTCTTT
- | TRBD2 | TRBJ2-5 | TRBV5-4 | CASSPLGGGVQETQYF | TGTGCCAGCAGCCCCTTGGGCGGGGGGGTCCAAGAGACCCAGTACTTC
many | TRBD1 | TRBJ1-1 | TRBV2 | CASRKTGQMNTEAFF | TGTGCCAGCAGAAAGACAGGGCAAATGAACACTGAAGCTTTCTTT
- | - | TRBJ1-6 | TRBV9 | CASSQGGGGTVPLHF | TGTGCCAGCAGCCAAGGTGGTGGGGGGACGGTACCCCTCCACTTT
- | - | TRBJ2-5 | TRBV7-9 | CASGRGGGARETQYF | TGTGCCAGCGGCCGTGGCGGAGGGGCACGGGAGACCCAGTACTTC
many | - | TRBJ2-2 | TRBV25-1 | CASSELYRGGTTGELFF | TGTGCCAGCAGTGAATTGTACCGGGGCGGCACCACCGGGGAGCTGTTTTTT
- | - | TRBJ1-6 | TRBV10-3 | CAISPGRYNSPLHF | TGTGCCATCAGCCCCGGACGTTATAATTCACCCCTCCACTTT
many | - | TRBJ1-1 | TRBV7-9 | CASSLWLGGTEAFF | TGTGCCAGCAGCTTGTGGCTGGGAGGCACTGAAGCTTTCTTT
- | - | TRBJ2-7 | TRBV7-9 | CASSFRGGQGSYEQYF | TGTGCCAGCAGCTTTCGGGGGGGACAGGGATCGTACGAGCAGTACTTC